One TCR beta chain is described in this entry. Its matching antigen is unknown. This sample was taken from a study of T cells after yellow fever vaccination. Notes on the study in general: The appearance of a small share of clonotypes in both CD4 and CD8 compartments was observed. Most primary-vaccination clones reappeared after the booster (about 97% CD4, about 88% CD8).

One entry per CDR3 protein, called by TCRdb with MiXCR from the 5' RACE reads. This sample has about 400,000 distinct CDR3 sequences, with around a tenth found just once. The origin of this receptor is a man aged 18-30 years who received the YFV17D yellow fever vaccine. Specimen: PBMCs, collected on the day of the first yellow fever vaccination.

The CDR3 reads CSVEDTVGGEQFF. In nucleotides, the CDR3 is TGCAGCGTTGAAGACACCGTCGGCGGTGAGCAGTTCTTC. The genes are TRBV29-1 and TRBJ2-1, with no clear D. Germline V lookup: CDR1 SQVTM, CDR2 ANQGSEA. The CDR3 sequence is 13 residues long. The germline V and J ends were trimmed by 0 bases and 9 bases, with 12 bases remaining between them.